Listed below are T cell receptor beta chains from one sample, sequenced in a study of blood T cell repertoires in COVID-19. TCRdb's copy holds only in-frame clones and misses some; the assay was immunoSEQ multiplex PCR. The data show about 180,000 clones, 80% to 90% seen once. Sample: peripheral blood. These receptors all come from a man aged 18 to 29 who had recovered from COVID-19. The CDR3 runs from the conserved cysteine through the conserved F or W. A D gene is named only where the DNA matches it firmly. Part of the rows lack a size; the others show once, few, many or a class for expanded clones.

NA	TRBV4-1	TRBD1	17	TRBJ1-3	TGCGCCAGCAGCCCCTCAGGACAGGGGGCATCAGGAAACACCATATATTTT	CASSPSGQGASGNTIYF
NA	TRBV12-3/TRBV12-4	NA	13	TRBJ1-5	TGTGCCAGCAGCAGAGGGGGGGGTCAGCCCCAGCATTTT	CASSRGGGQPQHF
NA	TRBV7-8	TRBD2	18	TRBJ2-5	TGTGCCAGCCGGGCGGGGGGCAGGGTCGAAGTCGGAATGGAGACCCAGTACTTC	CASRAGGRVEVGMETQYF
NA	TRBV19	NA	11	TRBJ1-4	TGTGCCAGTAACAGTGGGGAAAAACTGTTTTTT	CASNSGEKLFF
NA	TRBV28	TRBD1	15	TRBJ2-7	TGTGCCAGCAGTAGACAGGGTGGCGGTTCCTACGAGCAGTACTTC	CASSRQGGGSYEQYF
NA	TRBV6-5	TRBD1	15	TRBJ1-5	TGTGCCAGCAGTCGTGACAGGGGACGCAATCAGCCCCAGCATTTT	CASSRDRGRNQPQHF
NA	TRBV3-1/TRBV3-2	TRBD2	16	TRBJ2-7	TGTGCCAGCAGCCAAGACCTCATGGCGGGAGCCCGCGAGCAGTACTTC	CASSQDLMAGAREQYF
NA	TRBV28	NA	16	TRBJ2-2	TGTGCCAGCAGTTTATGGCCCGGGACTCCCACCGGGGAGCTGTTTTTT	CASSLWPGTPTGELFF
NA	TRBV28	TRBD2	16	TRBJ2-7	TGTGCCAGCAGTTTCGGGACTAGCGGAGAGACCTACGAGCAGTACTTC	CASSFGTSGETYEQYF
once	TRBV6-2/TRBV6-3	TRBD1	18	TRBJ1-2	TGTGCCAGCAGTTATTCCGGGACAGGGCGGACGGATAACTATGGCTACACCTTC	CASSYSGTGRTDNYGYTF
NA	TRBV9	NA	15	TRBJ1-5	TGTGCCAGCAGCGTAGGGACAAATAGCAATCAGCCCCAGCATTTT	CASSVGTNSNQPQHF
NA	TRBV15	NA	16	TRBJ2-3	TGTGCCACCAGCAGAGATGGGCGGGGAGACACAGATACGCAGTATTTT	CATSRDGRGDTDTQYF
NA	TRBV7-9	TRBD1	15	TRBJ2-3	TGTGCCAGCAGCTTAGCACAGGGGGACACAGATACGCAGTATTTT	CASSLAQGDTDTQYF
NA	TRBV18	NA	16	TRBJ2-2	TGTGCCAGCTCACCACGAGAGGAATCGAACACCGGGGAGCTGTTTTTT	CASSPREESNTGELFF
NA	TRBV19	NA	15	TRBJ1-2	TGTGCCAGTAGTCCTTCCCTCGACAATAACTATGGCTACACCTTC	CASSPSLDNNYGYTF
NA	TRBV19	TRBD1	15	TRBJ1-1	TGTGCCAGTAGTATTAGGGGGGACAGGGGCACTGAAGCTTTCTTT	CASSIRGDRGTEAFF
once	TRBV28	NA	14	TRBJ1-2	TGTGCCAGCAAACTAGGGAGAAATAACTATGGCTACACCTTC	CASKLGRNNYGYTF
NA	TRBV9	TRBD1	14	TRBJ2-7	TGTGCCAGCAGCGTAAGTACAGGGGCCTACGAGCAGTACTTC	CASSVSTGAYEQYF
few	TRBV10-3	NA	14	TRBJ1-5	TGTGCCATCAGTGATGAGATTAGCAATCAGCCCCAGCATTTT	CAISDEISNQPQHF
NA	TRBV27	TRBD1	14	TRBJ1-1	TGTGCCAGCAGTTTGACAGGGGTGAACACTGAAGCTTTCTTT	CASSLTGVNTEAFF
few	TRBV14	NA	11	TRBJ2-4	TGTGCCAGCAGCCAAGCGACCAGGCAGTACTTC	CASSQATRQYF
NA	TRBV6-5	TRBD1	15	TRBJ2-1	TGTGCCAGCAGCCACAGGGGAAGCTCCTACAATGAGCAGTTCTTC	CASSHRGSSYNEQFF
once	TRBV29-1	TRBD1	15	TRBJ2-7	TGCAGCGTTGAGTCCCAGGGGGTGGTATTCGGCGAGCAGTACTTC	CSVESQGVVFGEQYF
NA	TRBV29-1	TRBD2	18	TRBJ2-1	TGCAGCGTTGAGTTGGCTAGCGGGAGTCCTAGCTCCTACAATGAGCAGTTCTTC	CSVELASGSPSSYNEQFF
NA	TRBV11-1	NA	11	TRBJ1-1	TGTGCCAGCAGCTTTCTCACTGAAGCTTTCTTT	CASSFLTEAFF